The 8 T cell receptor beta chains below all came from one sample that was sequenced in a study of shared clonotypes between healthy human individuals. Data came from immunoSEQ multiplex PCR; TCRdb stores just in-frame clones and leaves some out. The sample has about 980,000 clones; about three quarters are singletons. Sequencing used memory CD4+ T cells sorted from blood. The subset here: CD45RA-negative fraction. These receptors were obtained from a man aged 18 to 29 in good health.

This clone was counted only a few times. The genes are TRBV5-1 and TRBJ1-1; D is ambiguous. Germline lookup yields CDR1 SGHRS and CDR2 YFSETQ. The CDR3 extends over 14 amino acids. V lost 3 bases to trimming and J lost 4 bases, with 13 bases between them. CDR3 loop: CASSSETWGTEAFF. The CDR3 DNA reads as TGCGCCAGCAGCTCCGAGACCTGGGGCACTGAAGCTTTCTTT.

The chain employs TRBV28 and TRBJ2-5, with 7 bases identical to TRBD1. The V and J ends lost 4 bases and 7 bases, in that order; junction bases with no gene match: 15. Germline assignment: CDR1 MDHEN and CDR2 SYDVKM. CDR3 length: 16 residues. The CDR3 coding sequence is TGTGCCAGCAGTTCCAACTCACAGGGGCTCATAGGGACCCAGTACTTC. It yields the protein CASSSNSQGLIGTQYF.

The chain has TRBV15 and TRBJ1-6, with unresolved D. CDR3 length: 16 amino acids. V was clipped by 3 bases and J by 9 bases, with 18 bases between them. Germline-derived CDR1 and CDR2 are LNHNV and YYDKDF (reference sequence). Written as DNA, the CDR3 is TGTGCCACCAGCAGTATCGACCCAACCAGGCCTTCACCCCTCCACTTT. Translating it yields CATSSIDPTRPSPLHF. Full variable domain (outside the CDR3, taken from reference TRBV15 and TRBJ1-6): DAMVIQNPRYQVTQFGKPVTLSCSQTLNHNVMYWYQQKSSQAPKLLFHYYDKDFNNEADTPDNFQSRRPNTSFCFLDIRSPGLGDTAMYLCATSSIDPTRPSPLHFGNGTRLTVT.

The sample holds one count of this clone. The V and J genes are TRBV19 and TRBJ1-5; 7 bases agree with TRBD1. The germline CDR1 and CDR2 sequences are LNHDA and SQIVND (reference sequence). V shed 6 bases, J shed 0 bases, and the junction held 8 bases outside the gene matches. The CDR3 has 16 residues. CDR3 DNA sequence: TGTGCCAGTAGCCACCGGGACAGATTTAGCAATCAGCCCCAGCATTTT. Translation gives CASSHRDRFSNQPQHF. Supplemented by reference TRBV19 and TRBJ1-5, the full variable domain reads DGGITQSPKYLFRKEGQNVTLSCEQNLNHDAMYWYRQDPGQGLRLIYYSQIVNDFQKGDIAEGYSVSREKKESFPLTVTSAQKNPTAFYLCASSHRDRFSNQPQHFGDGTRLSIL.

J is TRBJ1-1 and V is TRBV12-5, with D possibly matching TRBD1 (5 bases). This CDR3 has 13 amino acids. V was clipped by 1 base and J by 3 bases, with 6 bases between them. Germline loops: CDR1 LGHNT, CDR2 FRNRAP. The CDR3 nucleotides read TGTGCTAGTGGTTTGGGGGGGGACACTGAAGCTTTCTTT. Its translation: CASGLGGDTEAFF.

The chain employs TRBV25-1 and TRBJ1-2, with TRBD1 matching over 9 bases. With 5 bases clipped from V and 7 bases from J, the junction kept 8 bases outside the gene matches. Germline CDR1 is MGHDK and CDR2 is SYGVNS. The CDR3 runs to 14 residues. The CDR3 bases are TGTGCCAGCAGTCCAACCCGGGACAGGGTTGGCTACACCTTC. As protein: CASSPTRDRVGYTF.

This chain's CDR3 is CASSYSSSGANVLTF. The DNA of the CDR3 is TGTGCCAGCAGTTACAGTAGCTCTGGGGCCAACGTCCTGACTTTC. The genes are TRBV2 and TRBJ2-6; D gene ambiguous. The germline V and J ends were trimmed by 5 bases and 0 bases, with 8 bases remaining between them. This CDR3 contains 15 residues. Germline CDR1 is SNHLY and CDR2 is FYNNEI.

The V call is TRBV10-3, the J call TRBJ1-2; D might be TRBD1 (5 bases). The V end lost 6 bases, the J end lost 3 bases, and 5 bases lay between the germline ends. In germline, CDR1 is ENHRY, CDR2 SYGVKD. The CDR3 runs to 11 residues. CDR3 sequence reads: CAISRDYGYTF. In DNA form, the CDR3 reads TGTGCCATCAGCAGGGACTATGGCTACACCTTC.